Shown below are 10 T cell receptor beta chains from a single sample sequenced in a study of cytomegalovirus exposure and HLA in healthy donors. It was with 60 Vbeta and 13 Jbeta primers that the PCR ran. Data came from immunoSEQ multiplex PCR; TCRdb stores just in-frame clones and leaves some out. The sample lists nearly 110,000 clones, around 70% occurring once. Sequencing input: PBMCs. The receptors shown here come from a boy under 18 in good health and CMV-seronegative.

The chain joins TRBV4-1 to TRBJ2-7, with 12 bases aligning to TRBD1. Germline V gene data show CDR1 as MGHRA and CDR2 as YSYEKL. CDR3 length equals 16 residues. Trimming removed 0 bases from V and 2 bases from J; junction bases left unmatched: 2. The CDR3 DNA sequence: TGCGCCAGCAGCCAAGATGGGGACAGGGGGCCCTACGAGCAGTACTTC. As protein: CASSQDGDRGPYEQYF.

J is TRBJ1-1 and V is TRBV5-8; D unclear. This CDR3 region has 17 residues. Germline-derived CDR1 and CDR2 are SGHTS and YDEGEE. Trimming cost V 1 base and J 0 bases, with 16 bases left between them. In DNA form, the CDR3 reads TGTGCCAGCAGCTTGTGGCAGCGTGCCGCCATGAACACTGAAGCTTTCTTT. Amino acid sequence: CASSLWQRAAMNTEAFF.

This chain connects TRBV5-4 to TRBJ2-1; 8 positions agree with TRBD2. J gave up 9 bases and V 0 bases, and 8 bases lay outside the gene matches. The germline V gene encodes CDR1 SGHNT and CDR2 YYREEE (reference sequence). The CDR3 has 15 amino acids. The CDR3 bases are TGTGCCAGCAGCTTGGCCCTCGGGGGGGCCAGTGAGCAGTTCTTC. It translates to CASSLALGGASEQFF. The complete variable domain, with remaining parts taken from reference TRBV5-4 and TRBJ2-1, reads ETGVTQSPTHLIKTRGQQVTLRCSSQSGHNTVSWYQQALGQGPQFIFQYYREEENGRGNFPPRFSGLQFPNYSSELNVNALELDDSALYLCASSLALGGASEQFFGPGTRLTVL.

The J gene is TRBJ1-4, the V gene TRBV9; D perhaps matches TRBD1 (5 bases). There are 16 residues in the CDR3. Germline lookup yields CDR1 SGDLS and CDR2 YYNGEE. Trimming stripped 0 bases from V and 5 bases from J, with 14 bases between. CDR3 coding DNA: TGTGCCAGCAGCGTAGCTCCACAGGAGACAAATGAAAAACTGTTTTTT. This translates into CASSVAPQETNEKLFF.

The CDR3 region is CASSQRGNTIYF. CDR3 DNA sequence: TGCGCCAGCAGTCAACGGGGAAACACCATATATTTT. The chain carries TRBV23-1 and TRBJ1-3; no firm D call. TRBV23-1 is recorded as an ORF, its role being uncertain. The CDR3 sequence is 12 residues long. The V gene lost 2 bases and the J gene lost 4 bases, with 3 bases spanning the gap.

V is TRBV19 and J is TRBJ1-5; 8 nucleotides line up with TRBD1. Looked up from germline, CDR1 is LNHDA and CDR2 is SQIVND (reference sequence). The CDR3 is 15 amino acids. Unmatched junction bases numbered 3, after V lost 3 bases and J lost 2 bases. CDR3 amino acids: CASSILTGGNQPQHF. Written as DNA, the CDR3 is TGTGCCAGTAGTATCCTGACAGGGGGCAATCAGCCCCAGCATTTT.

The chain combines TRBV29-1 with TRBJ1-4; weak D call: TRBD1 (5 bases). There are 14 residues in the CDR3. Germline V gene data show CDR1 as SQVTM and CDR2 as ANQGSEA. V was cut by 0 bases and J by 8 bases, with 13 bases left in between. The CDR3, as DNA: TGCAGCGTTGAAGAGGCTGGGACTTTAGAAAAACTGTTTTTT. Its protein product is CSVEEAGTLEKLFF.

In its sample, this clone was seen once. The CDR3, as DNA: TGCGCCAGCAGCCAAGACCCGACTAGCACAGATACGCAGTATTTT. Encoded protein: CASSQDPTSTDTQYF. This sequence joins TRBV4-1 and TRBJ2-3; D is undetermined. Trimming took 0 bases from V and 0 from J, leaving 7 bases between them. Germline V CDR1 and CDR2: MGHRA, YSYEKL. The CDR3 consists of 15 residues.

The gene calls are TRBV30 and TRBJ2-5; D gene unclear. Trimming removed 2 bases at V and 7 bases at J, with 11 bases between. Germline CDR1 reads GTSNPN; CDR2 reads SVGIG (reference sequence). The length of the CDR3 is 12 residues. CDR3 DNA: TGTGCCTGGAGTCCCAGTGTTTTGACCCAGTACTTC. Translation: CAWSPSVLTQYF.

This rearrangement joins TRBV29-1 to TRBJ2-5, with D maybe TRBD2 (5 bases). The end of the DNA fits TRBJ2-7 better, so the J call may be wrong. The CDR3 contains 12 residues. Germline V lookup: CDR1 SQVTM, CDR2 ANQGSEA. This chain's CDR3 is CSVEPLGSEQYF. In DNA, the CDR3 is TGCAGCGTTGAACCCCTGGGGAGCGAGCAGTACTTC.